Listed below are T cell receptor beta chains from one sample, sequenced in a study of blood T cell repertoires in COVID-19. Profiled with immunoSEQ multiplex PCR; TCRdb holds only in-frame clones, not every one. The sample consists of about 170,000 clones, less than 85% of them appearing once. The source material was peripheral blood. The receptor source for this set is a woman older than 75 with acute or convalescent COVID-19. Both conserved end residues are part of each CDR3. A D gene is named only where the DNA matches it firmly. Clone size is stated in some rows and not others, as once, few, many or a class when expanded.

D gene | J gene | clone size | V gene | CDR3 protein | CDR3 DNA
TRBD2 | TRBJ2-1 | - | TRBV18 | CASSPRTSLSSNEQFF | TGTGCCAGCTCACCAAGGACTAGCCTGTCTTCCAATGAGCAGTTCTTC
- | TRBJ2-3 | many | TRBV7-9 | CASSLYDSNTDTQYF | TGTGCCAGCAGCTTATACGACAGTAACACAGATACGCAGTATTTT
- | TRBJ1-6 | - | TRBV6-1 | CASIQEVFYNSPLHF | TGTGCCAGCATACAAGAAGTTTTCTATAATTCACCCCTCCACTTT
TRBD2 | TRBJ2-3 | - | TRBV4-1 | CASSWGLAASTDTQYF | TGCGCCAGCAGCTGGGGACTAGCGGCTAGCACAGATACGCAGTATTTT
- | TRBJ1-5 | - | TRBV27 | CATGYDQPQHF | TGTGCCACAGGGTATGATCAGCCCCAGCATTTT
- | TRBJ2-7 | once | TRBV6-2/TRBV6-3 | CASSVKIFSLKFYEQYF | TGTGCCAGCAGCGTCAAAATATTTTCACTAAAGTTCTACGAGCAGTACTTC
- | TRBJ1-1 | once | TRBV27 | CASRYQDTEAFF | TGTGCCAGTCGTTATCAGGACACTGAAGCTTTCTTT
- | TRBJ1-5 | - | TRBV3-1/TRBV3-2 | CASSPQPPKERNQPQHF | TGTGCCAGCAGCCCTCAACCGCCCAAGGAGAGGAATCAGCCCCAGCATTTT
- | TRBJ2-6 | - | TRBV19 | CASTTLQGSSSGANVLTF | TGTGCCAGTACTACCCTTCAGGGTTCCAGCTCTGGGGCCAACGTCCTGACTTTC
TRBD1 | TRBJ2-7 | - | TRBV5-4 | CASSYNRGSYEQYF | TGTGCCAGCAGCTACAACAGGGGTTCCTACGAGCAGTACTTC
TRBD2 | TRBJ2-7 | few | TRBV7-9 | CASSPTSGPSYEQYF | TGTGCCAGCAGCCCTACTAGCGGACCCTCCTACGAGCAGTACTTC
- | TRBJ1-5 | - | TRBV27 | CASSPGWSRPQHF | TGTGCCAGCAGCCCCGGGTGGTCACGACCCCAGCATTTT
- | TRBJ1-2 | - | TRBV19 | CASSTRPLYGYTF | TGTGCCAGTAGTACCAGGCCGCTCTATGGCTACACCTTC
- | TRBJ1-1 | - | TRBV12-3/TRBV12-4 | CASIIQENTEAFF | TGTGCCAGCATTATACAGGAGAACACTGAAGCTTTCTTT
- | TRBJ2-7 | - | TRBV7-2 | CASSEGVSGEQYF | TGTGCCAGCAGCGAGGGAGTTTCAGGCGAGCAGTACTTC
- | TRBJ1-1 | few | TRBV6-5 | CASMGGYYTEAFF | TGTGCCAGCATGGGAGGCTACTACACTGAAGCTTTCTTT
- | TRBJ2-7 | - | TRBV6-5 | CASSNRAYEQYF | TGTGCCAGCAGCAACAGAGCCTACGAGCAGTACTTC
TRBD2 | TRBJ2-7 | - | TRBV5-1 | CASSLYLAGGGYEQYF | TGCGCCAGCAGCTTGTACCTAGCGGGAGGAGGGTACGAGCAGTACTTC
- | TRBJ1-3 | - | TRBV19 | CASSIEGNTIYF | TGTGCCAGTAGTATCGAGGGAAACACCATATATTTT
TRBD2 | TRBJ2-1 | few | TRBV15 | CATSRLRTSGHVNEQFF | TGTGCCACCAGCAGACTCCGGACTAGCGGCCATGTCAATGAGCAGTTCTTC
- | TRBJ2-3 | - | TRBV5-1 | CASSSTGTSTDTQYF | TGCGCCAGCAGCTCCACCGGGACATCCACAGATACGCAGTATTTT
TRBD2 | TRBJ2-3 | - | TRBV11-2 | CASSSLAVRGDTQYF | TGTGCCAGCAGCTCGCTAGCGGTTAGGGGAGATACGCAGTATTTT
TRBD1 | TRBJ1-2 | few | TRBV5-1 | CASSARTGGMRYGYTF | TGCGCCAGCAGCGCCAGGACAGGGGGTATGAGATATGGCTACACCTTC
- | TRBJ2-7 | - | TRBV28 | CASSSQGWEQYF | TGTGCCAGCAGTTCGCAGGGGTGGGAGCAGTACTTC
- | TRBJ2-7 | - | TRBV28 | CASSLDYFYEQYF | TGTGCCAGCAGTCTGGACTATTTCTACGAGCAGTACTTC
TRBD1 | TRBJ2-7 | - | TRBV27 | CASSPIVGQLDYEQYF | TGTGCCAGCAGTCCGATAGTGGGACAGCTGGACTACGAGCAGTACTTC
- | TRBJ1-1 | few | TRBV23-1 | CASSQNDRPNTEAFF | TGCGCCAGCAGTCAGAATGACAGGCCGAACACTGAAGCTTTCTTT
- | TRBJ2-7 | once | TRBV6-5 | CASTQVLGGQYF | TGTGCCAGCACTCAAGTGTTGGGGGGGCAGTACTTC
- | TRBJ1-6 | - | TRBV4-2 | CASSQDESDPTWSPLHF | TGTGCCAGCAGCCAAGATGAAAGTGATCCAACTTGGTCACCCCTCCACTTT
- | TRBJ1-1 | - | TRBV5-1 | CASSSPERGDDTEAFF | TGCGCCAGCAGCTCGCCGGAACGGGGTGATGACACTGAAGCTTTCTTT
TRBD2 | TRBJ2-1 | - | TRBV7-3 | CASSPRGREGRDEQFF | TGTGCCAGCAGCCCAAGGGGGCGGGAGGGCCGCGATGAGCAGTTCTTC
TRBD2 | TRBJ2-7 | - | TRBV28 | CASWYAGGYEQYF | TGTGCCAGCTGGTATGCGGGAGGGTACGAGCAGTACTTC
- | TRBJ1-2 | - | TRBV6-5 | CASSYGAGYYYGYTF | TGTGCCAGCAGTTATGGCGCAGGGTATTACTATGGCTACACCTTC
- | TRBJ1-1 | - | TRBV5-5 | CASSHPRGGTEAFF | TGTGCCAGCAGCCATCCTAGAGGAGGCACTGAAGCTTTCTTT
- | TRBJ1-1 | - | TRBV18 | CASSPTMRTEAFF | TGTGCCAGCTCCCCTACGATGAGAACTGAAGCTTTCTTT
- | TRBJ1-1 | - | TRBV14 | CASSQLLPGVAEAFF | TGTGCCAGCAGCCAATTACTACCAGGGGTCGCTGAAGCTTTCTTT
- | TRBJ1-4 | - | TRBV4-1 | CASSRRSGLGADEKLFF | TGCGCCAGCAGCCGGCGATCCGGACTGGGTGCTGATGAAAAACTGTTTTTT
TRBD2 | TRBJ2-1 | - | TRBV6-5 | CASGPTSGTYNEQFF | TGTGCCAGCGGGCCGACTAGCGGAACCTACAATGAGCAGTTCTTC
- | TRBJ2-3 | - | TRBV29-1 | CSVAEPGTDTQYF | TGCAGCGTTGCGGAGCCCGGCACAGATACGCAGTATTTT
- | TRBJ1-1 | - | TRBV6-2/TRBV6-3 | CASSRGGSEAFF | TGTGCCAGCAGCCGGGGGGGTTCTGAAGCTTTCTTT
TRBD1 | TRBJ1-4 | - | TRBV5-1 | CASQTGTADEKLFF | TGCGCCAGCCAGACCGGGACAGCAGATGAAAAACTGTTTTTT
TRBD2 | TRBJ2-1 | - | TRBV19 | CASSKSGKAGAFVSSYNEQFF | TGTGCCAGTAGTAAGTCGGGTAAAGCGGGAGCCTTCGTTAGCTCCTACAATGAGCAGTTCTTC
TRBD2 | TRBJ2-5 | - | TRBV10-3 | CAISAGGSRETQYF | TGTGCCATCAGTGCTGGCGGGAGCAGAGAGACCCAGTACTTC